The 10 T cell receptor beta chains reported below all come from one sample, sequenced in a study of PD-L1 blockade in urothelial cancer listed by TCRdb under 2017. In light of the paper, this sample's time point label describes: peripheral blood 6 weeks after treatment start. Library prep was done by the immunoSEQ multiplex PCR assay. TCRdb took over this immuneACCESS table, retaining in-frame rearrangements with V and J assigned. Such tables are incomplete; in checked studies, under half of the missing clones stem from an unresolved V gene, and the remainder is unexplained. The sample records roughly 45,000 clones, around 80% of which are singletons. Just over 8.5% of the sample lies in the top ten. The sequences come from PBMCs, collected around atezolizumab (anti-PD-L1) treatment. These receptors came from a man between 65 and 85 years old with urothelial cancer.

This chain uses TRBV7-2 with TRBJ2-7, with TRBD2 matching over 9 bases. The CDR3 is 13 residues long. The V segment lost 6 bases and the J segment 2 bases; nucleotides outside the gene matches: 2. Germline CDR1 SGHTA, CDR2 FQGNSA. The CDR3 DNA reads TGTGCCAGCAGGGTAGCGGGAGCCTACGAGCAGTACTTC. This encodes CASRVAGAYEQYF. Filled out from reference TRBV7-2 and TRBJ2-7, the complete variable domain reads GAGVSQSPSNKVTEKGKDVELRCDPISGHTALYWYRQSLGQGLEFLIYFQGNSAPDKSGLPSDRFSAERTGGSVSTLTIQRTQQEDSAVYLCASRVAGAYEQYFGPGTRLTVT.

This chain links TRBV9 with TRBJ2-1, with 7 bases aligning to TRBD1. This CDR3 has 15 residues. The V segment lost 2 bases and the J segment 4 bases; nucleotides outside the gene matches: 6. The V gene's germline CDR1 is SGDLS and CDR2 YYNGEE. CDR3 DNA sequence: TGTGCCAGCAGCGTTGACCGGGACAGATACAATGAGCAGTTCTTC. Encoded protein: CASSVDRDRYNEQFF.

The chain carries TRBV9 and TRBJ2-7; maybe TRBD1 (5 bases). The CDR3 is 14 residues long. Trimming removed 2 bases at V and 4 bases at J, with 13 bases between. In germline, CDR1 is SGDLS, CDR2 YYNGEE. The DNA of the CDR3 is TGTGCCAGCAGCGTGAGCGCAGGGCCTTACGAGCAGTACTTC. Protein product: CASSVSAGPYEQYF.

CDR3 sequence: CAWSLQGNEQYF. CDR3 bases: TGTGCCTGGAGTCTACAGGGAAACGAGCAGTACTTC. This sequence joins TRBV30 and TRBJ2-7; tentative D call: TRBD1 (6 bases). Trimming removed 2 bases at V and 5 bases at J, with 10 bases between. The CDR3 runs 12 residues. From germline, CDR1 is GTSNPN and CDR2 SVGIG (reference sequence).

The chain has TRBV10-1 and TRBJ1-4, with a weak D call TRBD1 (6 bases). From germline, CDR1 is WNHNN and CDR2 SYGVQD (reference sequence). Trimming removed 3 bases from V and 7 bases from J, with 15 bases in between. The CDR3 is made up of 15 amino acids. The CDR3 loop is CASSDYVDSPEKLFF. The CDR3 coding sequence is TGCGCCAGCAGTGATTATGTGGACAGCCCTGAAAAACTGTTTTTT.

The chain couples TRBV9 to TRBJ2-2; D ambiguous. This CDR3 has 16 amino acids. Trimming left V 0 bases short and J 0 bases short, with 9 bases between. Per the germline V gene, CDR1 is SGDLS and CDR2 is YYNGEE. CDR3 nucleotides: TGTGCCAGCAGCGTAGTCCCAGGCACGAACACCGGGGAGCTGTTTTTT. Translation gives CASSVVPGTNTGELFF.

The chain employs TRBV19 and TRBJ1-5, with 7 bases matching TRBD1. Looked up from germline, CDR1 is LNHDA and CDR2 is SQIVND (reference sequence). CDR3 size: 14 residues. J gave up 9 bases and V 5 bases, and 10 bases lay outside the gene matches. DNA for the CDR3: TGTGCCAGTAGTCCCGGACAGGCTTCGGGGCCCCAGCATTTT. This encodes CASSPGQASGPQHF.

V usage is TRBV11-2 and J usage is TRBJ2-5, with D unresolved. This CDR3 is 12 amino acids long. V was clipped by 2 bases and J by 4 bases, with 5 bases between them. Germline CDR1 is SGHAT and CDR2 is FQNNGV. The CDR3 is CASSLNGETQYF. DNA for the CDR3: TGTGCCAGCAGCTTAAACGGAGAGACCCAGTACTTC.

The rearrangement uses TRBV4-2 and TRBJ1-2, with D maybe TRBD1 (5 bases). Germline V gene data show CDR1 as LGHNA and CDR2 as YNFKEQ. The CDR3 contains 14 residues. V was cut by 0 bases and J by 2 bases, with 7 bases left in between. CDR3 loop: CASSQEQGNYGYTF. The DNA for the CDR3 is TGTGCCAGCAGCCAAGAGCAGGGCAACTATGGCTACACCTTC.

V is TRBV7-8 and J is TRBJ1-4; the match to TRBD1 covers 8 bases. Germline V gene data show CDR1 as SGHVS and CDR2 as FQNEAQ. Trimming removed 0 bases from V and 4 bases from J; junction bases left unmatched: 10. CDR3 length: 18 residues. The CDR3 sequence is CASSLAHPGQDINEKLFF. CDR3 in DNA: TGTGCCAGCAGCTTAGCACACCCGGGACAGGATATTAATGAAAAACTGTTTTTT.